This T cell receptor beta chain was observed in a study of shared clonotypes between healthy human individuals. The assay ran at deep level. The protocol was immunoSEQ multiplex PCR, while the TCRdb copy is restricted to in-frame clones and leaves out a portion. Of around 2,000,000 clones detected, around 96% appear once; the ten largest clones hold more than 0.9%. Cells designated naive CD8 were CD45RO-negative and were positively selected for CCR7, with terminally differentiated effector memory CD45RA+ cells excluded. The germline V gene encodes CDR1 SGHVS and CDR2 FQNEAQ. Trimming shortened V by 3 bases and J by 4 bases, and 10 bases separated the two germline ends. The CDR3 extends over 14 amino acids.

The TCR was taken from a man aged 18 to 30 in good health. The sample consisted of naive CD8+ T cells sorted from blood. The chain carries TRBV7-8 and TRBJ2-1, with a weak D call TRBD2 (5 bases). The DNA of the CDR3 is TGTGCCAGCAGCTTTACCACTAGTTACAATGAGCAGTTCTTC. Protein product: CASSFTTSYNEQFF.